This T cell receptor beta chain was profiled in a study of blood T cell repertoires in COVID-19. About the research overall: Sources were T cells, B-cell-depleted T cells, or PBMCs; the material itself was cDNA or gDNA.

In the original processing: Amplified reference gene primers provided the basis for estimating nucleated cell counts. The data were produced by immunoSEQ multiplex PCR, yet TCRdb's version contains in-frame clones alone and is incomplete. From that table come the V and J calls and clone size; the DNA was used to work out D and trimming. The sample yields around 170,000 clones, around 85% seen once. Germline V lookup: CDR1 SGHTA, CDR2 FQGNSA. This CDR3 has 15 residues. V was clipped by 3 bases and J by 0 bases, with 9 bases between them. The chain links TRBV7-2 to TRBJ1-3, with a possible D match to TRBD1 (5 bases). The origin of this receptor is a man aged 45-65 years with active or convalescent COVID-19. Sequenced input: peripheral blood. CDR3: CASSFGQYSGNTIYF. The CDR3 bases are TGTGCCAGCAGCTTCGGACAATACTCTGGAAACACCATATATTTT.